These T cell receptor beta chains were read from a single sample in a study of blood T cell repertoires in COVID-19. Sequencing was performed with immunoSEQ multiplex PCR; in TCRdb, only in-frame clones are kept and a portion is missing. This table has around 240,000 clones, about 85% appearing once. What was sequenced was peripheral blood. The source of these receptors is a man in his forties or fifties with acute or convalescent COVID-19. CDR3s include the opening cysteine and the closing phenylalanine or tryptophan. A D gene is named only where the DNA matches it firmly. Size values are once, few and many counts, or a class for expanded clones, and some rows have none.

v_gene: TRBV9; abundance: -; j_gene: TRBJ1-5; d_gene: -; CDR3nt: TGTGCCAGCAGCGTAGGGCCCCAGAATCAGCCCCAGCATTTT; CDR3aa: CASSVGPQNQPQHF
v_gene: TRBV25-1; abundance: -; j_gene: TRBJ2-5; d_gene: TRBD2; CDR3nt: TGTGCCATCTCCCCCACCGGGACTAGCGGGGCTCAAGAGACCCAGTACTTC; CDR3aa: CAISPTGTSGAQETQYF
v_gene: TRBV7-9; abundance: -; j_gene: TRBJ1-1; d_gene: -; CDR3nt: TGTGCCAGCAGCTTAGCGCAGGGTAACACTGAAGCTTTCTTT; CDR3aa: CASSLAQGNTEAFF
v_gene: TRBV4-3; abundance: once; j_gene: TRBJ2-7; d_gene: -; CDR3nt: TGCGCCAGCAGCCAAGATCTGGGAGAGAAGGAGTACTTC; CDR3aa: CASSQDLGEKEYF
v_gene: TRBV9; abundance: once; j_gene: TRBJ2-3; d_gene: -; CDR3nt: TGTGCCAGCAGCGGGTCCCAGGATACGCAGTATTTT; CDR3aa: CASSGSQDTQYF
v_gene: TRBV6-5; abundance: -; j_gene: TRBJ2-4; d_gene: -; CDR3nt: TGTGCCAGCAGTCCCACGGGTGACATTCAGTACTTC; CDR3aa: CASSPTGDIQYF
v_gene: TRBV9; abundance: -; j_gene: TRBJ2-6; d_gene: -; CDR3nt: TGTGCCAGCAGCGTAGGGAGATCTGGGGCCAACGTCCTGACTTTC; CDR3aa: CASSVGRSGANVLTF
v_gene: TRBV6-4; abundance: -; j_gene: TRBJ2-2; d_gene: -; CDR3nt: TGTGCCAGCAGGGAACGGGGGAACACCGGGGAGCTGTTTTTT; CDR3aa: CASRERGNTGELFF
v_gene: TRBV19; abundance: -; j_gene: TRBJ2-7; d_gene: TRBD2; CDR3nt: TGTGCCAGTAGTATGGCGTCGGGGGGCGAGCAGTACTTC; CDR3aa: CASSMASGGEQYF
v_gene: TRBV7-9; abundance: -; j_gene: TRBJ1-6; d_gene: -; CDR3nt: TGTGCCAGCAGCTCGTGGAGTCAGGGAAAGAGTTCACCCCTCCACTTT; CDR3aa: CASSSWSQGKSSPLHF
v_gene: TRBV28; abundance: -; j_gene: TRBJ1-1; d_gene: -; CDR3nt: TGTGCCAGCAGTTTAGCGGGGGGAAACACTGAAGCTTTCTTT; CDR3aa: CASSLAGGNTEAFF
v_gene: TRBV23-1; abundance: -; j_gene: TRBJ1-2; d_gene: -; CDR3nt: TGCGCCAGCAGTCATCCACCCGCGGCAGAAGCTAACTATGGCTACACCTTC; CDR3aa: CASSHPPAAEANYGYTF
v_gene: TRBV11-2; abundance: -; j_gene: TRBJ2-3; d_gene: TRBD2; CDR3nt: TGTGCCAGCAGCAATAGCGGGAAGAGCACAGATACGCAGTATTTT; CDR3aa: CASSNSGKSTDTQYF
v_gene: TRBV5-1; abundance: once; j_gene: TRBJ2-3; d_gene: TRBD2; CDR3nt: TGCGCCAGCAGCGGACTAGCGGGGGGCTCGGGAGATACGCAGTATTTT; CDR3aa: CASSGLAGGSGDTQYF
v_gene: TRBV7-2; abundance: once; j_gene: TRBJ2-1; d_gene: -; CDR3nt: TGTGCCAGCAGCTTAAAAGGGGGCTCCTACAATGAGCAGTTCTTC; CDR3aa: CASSLKGGSYNEQFF
v_gene: TRBV9; abundance: -; j_gene: TRBJ1-2; d_gene: TRBD1; CDR3nt: TGTGCCAGCAGCCAGGGGGCGATCAGCTATGGCTACACCTTC; CDR3aa: CASSQGAISYGYTF
v_gene: TRBV3-1/TRBV3-2; abundance: -; j_gene: TRBJ2-1; d_gene: TRBD1; CDR3nt: TGTGCCAGCAGCCAAGAAAGGGACAGAGGGGAGCAGTTCTTC; CDR3aa: CASSQERDRGEQFF
v_gene: TRBV12-3/TRBV12-4; abundance: -; j_gene: TRBJ2-5; d_gene: -; CDR3nt: TGTGCCAGCAGTGACAGAGCCCAAGAGACCCAGTACTTC; CDR3aa: CASSDRAQETQYF